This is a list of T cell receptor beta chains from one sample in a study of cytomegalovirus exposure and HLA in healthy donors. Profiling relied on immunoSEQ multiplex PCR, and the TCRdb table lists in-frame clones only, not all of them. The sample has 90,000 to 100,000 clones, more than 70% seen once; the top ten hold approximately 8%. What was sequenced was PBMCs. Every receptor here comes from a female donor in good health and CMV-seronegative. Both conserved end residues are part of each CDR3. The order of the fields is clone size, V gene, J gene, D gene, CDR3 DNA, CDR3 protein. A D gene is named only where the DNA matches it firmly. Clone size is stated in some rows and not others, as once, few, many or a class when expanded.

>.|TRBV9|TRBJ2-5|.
TGTGCCAGCAGTTTACATCCTTGGGAGACCCAGTACTTC
CASSLHPWETQYF
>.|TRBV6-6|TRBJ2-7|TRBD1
TGTGCCAGCACTTACAGACAGGGGTCCTACGAGCAGTACTTC
CASTYRQGSYEQYF
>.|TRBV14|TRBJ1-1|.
TGTGCCAGCAGCCAAGCCTATAATCGCCTAATGAACACTGAAGCTTTCTTT
CASSQAYNRLMNTEAFF
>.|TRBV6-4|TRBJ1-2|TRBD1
TGTGCCAGCAGTCAGGGACAGGGTCAGGGCTACACCTTC
CASSQGQGQGYTF
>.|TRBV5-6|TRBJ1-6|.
TGTGCCAGCAGCGGGACAAACGTCCTTGCACCCCTCCACTTT
CASSGTNVLAPLHF
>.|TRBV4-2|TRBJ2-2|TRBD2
TGTGCCAGCAGCCACACCTTCTTGGGGGGGGGATTCGCCGGGGAGCTGTTTTTT
CASSHTFLGGGFAGELFF
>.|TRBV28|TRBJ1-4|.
TGTGCCAGCAGTAAGGGGGTTGCAACTAATGAAAAACTGTTTTTT
CASSKGVATNEKLFF
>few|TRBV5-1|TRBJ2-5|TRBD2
TGCGCCAGCAGCTTAGCGGGAGGGCCGGAGACCCAGTACTTC
CASSLAGGPETQYF
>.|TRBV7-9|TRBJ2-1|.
TGTGCCAGCAGCGATGGGGGTCGGGGGGCGGGTAATGAGCAGTTCTTC
CASSDGGRGAGNEQFF
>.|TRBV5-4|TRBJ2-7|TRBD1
TGTGCCAGCAGCTTGGTTTCGGTAATGGGACAGGGCCGTTTGTACGAGCAGTACTTC
CASSLVSVMGQGRLYEQYF
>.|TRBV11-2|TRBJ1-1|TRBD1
TGTGCCAGCAGCCCGGACAGGGGACATGAAGCTTTCTTT
CASSPDRGHEAFF
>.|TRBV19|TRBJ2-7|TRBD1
TGTGCCAGTTCCGACAGGGTAGGCTACGAGCAGTACTTC
CASSDRVGYEQYF
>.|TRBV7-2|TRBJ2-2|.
TGTGCCAGCAGTAAGCGCTGGGGGCGGATACTAACGAACACCGGGGAGCTGTTTTTT
CASSKRWGRILTNTGELFF
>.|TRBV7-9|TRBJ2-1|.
TGTGCCAGCAGCTTGAGTGACAATGAGCAGTTCTTC
CASSLSDNEQFF
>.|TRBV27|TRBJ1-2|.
TGTGCCAGCAGACCGGACAGTCTCCCTTTGGGCTACACCTTC
CASRPDSLPLGYTF
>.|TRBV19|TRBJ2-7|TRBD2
TGTGCCAGTAGTTCACGGACTAGCGGCTCCTACGAGCAGTACTTC
CASSSRTSGSYEQYF
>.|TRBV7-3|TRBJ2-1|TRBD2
TGTGCCAGCAGCCCCCGGACTAGCGGGATGGGAGAGCAGTTCTTC
CASSPRTSGMGEQFF
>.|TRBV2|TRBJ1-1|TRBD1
TGTGCCAGCAGCGGACGACAGGGTAACACTGAAGCTTTCTTT
CASSGRQGNTEAFF
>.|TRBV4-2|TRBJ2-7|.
TGTGCCAGCATGTCGACCGACAGAATGCACGAGCAGTACTTC
CASMSTDRMHEQYF
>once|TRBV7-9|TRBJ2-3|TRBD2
TGTGCCAGCAGCTGGACTAGCGGGAGGCTGAGCACAGATACGCAGTATTTT
CASSWTSGRLSTDTQYF
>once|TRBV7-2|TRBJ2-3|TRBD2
TGTGCCAGCAGCGCGGGACTAGCGATAGATACGCAGTATTTT
CASSAGLAIDTQYF
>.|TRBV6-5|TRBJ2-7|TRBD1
TGTGCCAGCAGTTCTCCGGGACAGGGGGCGAACGAGCAGTACTTC
CASSSPGQGANEQYF
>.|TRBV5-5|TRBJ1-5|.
TGTGCCAGCAGCTTGTGGGTTACTAAACCTTCAAATCAGCCCCAGCATTTT
CASSLWVTKPSNQPQHF
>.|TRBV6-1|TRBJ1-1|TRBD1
TGTGCCAGCACTTCGACAGGGTCGAACACTGAAGCTTTCTTT
CASTSTGSNTEAFF
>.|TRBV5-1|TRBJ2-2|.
TGCGCCAGCAGCTTTACCGAGGTGTCCGGGGAGCTGTTTTTT
CASSFTEVSGELFF
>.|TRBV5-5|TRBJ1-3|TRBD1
TGTGCCAGCAGCTCGTGGACAGGGGCAGGAAACACCATATATTTT
CASSSWTGAGNTIYF
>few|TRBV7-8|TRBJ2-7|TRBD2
TGTGCCAGCAGCTTAGGGTTACTCAGGGCTAGCGGGAGTACCTACGAGCAGTACTTC
CASSLGLLRASGSTYEQYF
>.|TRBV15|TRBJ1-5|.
TGTGCCACCAGCAGAGACAGGGGCGCGGGTCAGCCCCAGCATTTT
CATSRDRGAGQPQHF
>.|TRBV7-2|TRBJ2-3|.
TGTGCCAGCAGCTCAAGGGGGCGGGGGGCAGCAGATACGCAGTATTTT
CASSSRGRGAADTQYF
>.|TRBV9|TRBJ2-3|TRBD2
TGTGCCAGCAGCCCGCTGGGAGGGGCGAGCACAGATACGCAGTATTTT
CASSPLGGASTDTQYF
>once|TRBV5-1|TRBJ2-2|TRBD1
TGCGCCAGCAGCTTCTCAACAGGGGGCGGCGGGGAGCTGTTTTTT
CASSFSTGGGGELFF
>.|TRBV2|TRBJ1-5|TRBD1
TGTGCCAGCAGTGGACAGGGCCTTCAGCCCCAGCATTTT
CASSGQGLQPQHF
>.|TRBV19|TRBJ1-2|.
TGTGCCAGTAGTGCGCAACAGAGTTATGGCTACACCTTC
CASSAQQSYGYTF
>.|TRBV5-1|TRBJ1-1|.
TGCGCCAGCAGCTTGGAAGGGGCTCGGAACACTGAAGCTTTCTTT
CASSLEGARNTEAFF
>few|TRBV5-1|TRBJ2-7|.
TGCGCCAGCAGCTTGCGTAGGGGGTCGGTCTACGAGCAGTACTTC
CASSLRRGSVYEQYF
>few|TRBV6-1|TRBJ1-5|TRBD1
TGTGCCAGCGCCCGACAGGGCGACCAGCCCCAGCATTTT
CASARQGDQPQHF
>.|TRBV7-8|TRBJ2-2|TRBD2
TGTGCCAGCAGCTCCAGCGGGGGGGCTGCCGGGGAGCTGTTTTTT
CASSSSGGAAGELFF
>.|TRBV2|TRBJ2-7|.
TGTGCCAGCAGTGAGGCTCTCAGCTCCTACGAGCAGTACTTC
CASSEALSSYEQYF
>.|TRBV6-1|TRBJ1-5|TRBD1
TGTGCCAGCAGGGAACAGGGGCCGCATAGCAATCAGCCCCAGCATTTT
CASREQGPHSNQPQHF
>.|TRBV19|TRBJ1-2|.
TGTGCCAGTAGTATCAATGGAGGGAGCTATGGCTACACCTTC
CASSINGGSYGYTF